The rows below give T cell receptor beta chains drawn from one sample of a study of shared clonotypes between healthy human individuals. The method was immunoSEQ multiplex PCR; TCRdb's version includes in-frame clones alone and lacks a portion of them. The sample carries about 2.4 million clones, around nine tenths recorded once. The sequencing input was naive CD4+ T cells sorted from blood. These receptors came from a man younger than 35 in good health. Each CDR3 is given with its conserved first and last residue. D genes are given only for firm matches. The size entry is marked missing in some rows and otherwise reads once, few, many or a size class.

CDR3 DNA	CDR3 protein	V gene	clone size	J gene	D gene
TGTGCCAGCAGCGCCGGACAGGGTGCCTCCTACGAGCAGTACTTC	CASSAGQGASYEQYF	TRBV9	NA	TRBJ2-7	TRBD1
TGTGCCAGCTCACCTCAAGTAACAGGGCAGTACTTC	CASSPQVTGQYF	TRBV18	NA	TRBJ2-7	NA
TGTGCCAGCAGCTTTGACAGGGACACGACCCAGTACTTC	CASSFDRDTTQYF	TRBV5-4	NA	TRBJ2-5	TRBD1
TGTGCCAGCAGCTTGGAGGCAGGTCAAGGAGATACGCAGTATTTT	CASSLEAGQGDTQYF	TRBV5-4	NA	TRBJ2-3	NA
TGTGCCAGCAGCGTCGGGGACACCGGGGCCAACGTCCTGACTTTC	CASSVGDTGANVLTF	TRBV9	NA	TRBJ2-6	NA
TGTGCCAGCAGTTATCTTCTCGGCCGTTCCTACGAGCAGTACTTC	CASSYLLGRSYEQYF	TRBV6-6	NA	TRBJ2-7	NA
TGTGCCAGTAGTTATCCCTTCCAAGAACTTCAGTACTTC	CASSYPFQELQYF	TRBV19	NA	TRBJ2-4	NA
TGTGCCATCAGTGAGTCTGAGGGGTTCACCTATAATTCACCCCTCCACTTT	CAISESEGFTYNSPLHF	TRBV10-3	NA	TRBJ1-6	NA
TGCGCCAGCAGCCATCCGGGACTAGCGGCCGATACGCAGTATTTT	CASSHPGLAADTQYF	TRBV5-1	NA	TRBJ2-3	TRBD2
TGTGCCAGCAGTGAAAACACAGGGGGGCACATCACAGATACGCAGTATTTT	CASSENTGGHITDTQYF	TRBV6-1	NA	TRBJ2-3	TRBD1
TGTGCCAGCAGCTTATCTAGCGGGTGGGGGCAGTACTTC	CASSLSSGWGQYF	TRBV7-2	NA	TRBJ2-7	TRBD2
TGTGCCAGCAGCGTTCGCAGGGACGGCACAGATACGCAGTATTTT	CASSVRRDGTDTQYF	TRBV9	NA	TRBJ2-3	NA
TGTGCCAGCAGTTTAAGCAGGGGAGGACTTTACGAGCAGTACTTC	CASSLSRGGLYEQYF	TRBV27	NA	TRBJ2-7	NA
TGTGCCAGCAGCGACCGACAGGGGCGGTTATCACCCCTCCACTTT	CASSDRQGRLSPLHF	TRBV2	NA	TRBJ1-6	TRBD1
TGTGCCAGCAGTCCTGACAGGGACGAGCAGTACTTC	CASSPDRDEQYF	TRBV13	NA	TRBJ2-7	TRBD1
TGTGCCAGCAGCCCCCGTCAGGGGAAGAGCAATCAGCCCCAGCATTTT	CASSPRQGKSNQPQHF	TRBV11-2	NA	TRBJ1-5	NA
TGTGCCAGCAGCCCCCGGGGGGCTAATTCACCCCTCCACTTT	CASSPRGANSPLHF	TRBV11-2	once	TRBJ1-6	NA
TGTGCCAGCAGTGAATGGGACGGCAATTCACCCCTCCACTTT	CASSEWDGNSPLHF	TRBV6-1	NA	TRBJ1-6	NA
TGTGCCAGCAGCGTGGAGATCAGGTCTGAAGCTTTCTTT	CASSVEIRSEAFF	TRBV9	NA	TRBJ1-1	NA
TGCGCCAGCAGCCAAGAAGGGGGAATGGAGCAGTACTTC	CASSQEGGMEQYF	TRBV4-3	NA	TRBJ2-7	NA
TGTGCCAGCAGCCTAAGACTGGGCATTAATTCACCCCTCCACTTT	CASSLRLGINSPLHF	TRBV5-6	NA	TRBJ1-6	NA
TGTGCCAGCGGCCGTATGAACACTGAAGCTTTCTTT	CASGRMNTEAFF	TRBV6-5	NA	TRBJ1-1	NA
TGTGCCAGCAGCCTTCAGGGTAACGAGCAGTACTTC	CASSLQGNEQYF	TRBV7-9	NA	TRBJ2-7	NA
TGTGCCAGCAGTTTTCGAACCTTGGGCTCTCCCCTCCACTTT	CASSFRTLGSPLHF	TRBV27	NA	TRBJ1-6	NA
TGTGCCTGGAGTGGGGGGGAGACGGCCCGACAAGAGACCCAGTACTTC	CAWSGGETARQETQYF	TRBV30	NA	TRBJ2-5	NA
TGTGCCAGCAGCTTAGGACAGATCGGAAACACCATATATTTT	CASSLGQIGNTIYF	TRBV7-9	NA	TRBJ1-3	NA
TGTGCCATCAGCCGTGATACAGATACGCAGTATTTT	CAISRDTDTQYF	TRBV10-3	NA	TRBJ2-3	NA
TGTGCCAGCAGTCCACCCTCAGTCGGCCAGCGGGGCGCGAATGAGCAGTTCTTC	CASSPPSVGQRGANEQFF	TRBV27	NA	TRBJ2-1	TRBD2
TGTGCCAGCAGCGCACAGGGGTTTAACGAGCAGTACTTC	CASSAQGFNEQYF	TRBV7-2	NA	TRBJ2-7	TRBD1
TGCGCCAGCTGGGACGCGGGGACTAGCACAGATACGCAGTATTTT	CASWDAGTSTDTQYF	TRBV5-1	NA	TRBJ2-3	NA
TGTGCCAGCAGTGACACAGGGCCTCAGCCCCAGCATTTT	CASSDTGPQPQHF	TRBV2	NA	TRBJ1-5	NA
TGCGCCAGCAGCCTAGGCTTGAACACTGAAGCTTTCTTT	CASSLGLNTEAFF	TRBV5-1	NA	TRBJ1-1	NA
TGTGCCAGCAGTTCCCCCCAGGGGAGGTTGGCTTTCTTT	CASSSPQGRLAFF	TRBV28	once	TRBJ1-1	NA
TGTGCCAGCAGCCCCAGGACAGGTTACTACGAGCAGTACTTC	CASSPRTGYYEQYF	TRBV6-1	NA	TRBJ2-7	TRBD1
TGTGCCAGCAGCCCCGCCACTAGCGTCACAGATACGCAGTATTTT	CASSPATSVTDTQYF	TRBV13	NA	TRBJ2-3	TRBD2
TGTGCCAGCAGCTTAGCTAGCGGGAGCAGCTACGAGCAGTACTTC	CASSLASGSSYEQYF	TRBV7-8	once	TRBJ2-7	TRBD2
TGTGCCAGCAGGACCGGGGAGATGAACACTGAAGCTTTCTTT	CASRTGEMNTEAFF	TRBV28	NA	TRBJ1-1	NA
TGCGCCAGCAATCGGACAGATTACAATGAGCAGTTCTTC	CASNRTDYNEQFF	TRBV23-1	NA	TRBJ2-1	NA
TGTGCCAGCATGGCGGGAGAATGTACCGGGGAGCTGTTTTTT	CASMAGECTGELFF	TRBV6-7	NA	TRBJ2-2	TRBD2
TGTGCCAGCAGCTCCGGGACTAGCGGAAACACCGGGGAGCTGTTTTTT	CASSSGTSGNTGELFF	TRBV5-4	NA	TRBJ2-2	TRBD2
TGTGCCAGCAGTTTGTTAGTGAACACCGGGGAGCTGTTTTTT	CASSLLVNTGELFF	TRBV27	NA	TRBJ2-2	NA
TGTGCCAGCAGTTCCGGGACGCCCGGGGGGGGTTCACCCCTCCACTTT	CASSSGTPGGGSPLHF	TRBV6-5	once	TRBJ1-6	NA
TGTGCCACCAGCAGAGATCTGACGCGGGGGAGCTCCTACAATGAGCAGTTCTTC	CATSRDLTRGSSYNEQFF	TRBV15	NA	TRBJ2-1	TRBD2
TGCAGCGTTGGCCAAGAGACCCAGTACTTC	CSVGQETQYF	TRBV29-1	NA	TRBJ2-5	NA
TGTGCCAGCAGCGTCACTAGCGGGAGAGAGACCCAGTACTTC	CASSVTSGRETQYF	TRBV9	NA	TRBJ2-5	TRBD2
TGTGCCAGCAGTTTAAGGAACGGATCCTATGGCTACACCTTC	CASSLRNGSYGYTF	TRBV27	NA	TRBJ1-2	NA
TGTGCCTGGGCTGTAGGGGGACAGGGGAATGAAAAACTGTTTTTT	CAWAVGGQGNEKLFF	TRBV30	NA	TRBJ1-4	TRBD1
TGCGCCAGCAGCCCCTCTGCCGGGGGCAATCAGCCCCAGCATTTT	CASSPSAGGNQPQHF	TRBV5-1	NA	TRBJ1-5	NA